This TCR beta chain appears in the sequencing data of a study of T-cell reconstitution after alpha-beta-depleted transplantation in children. This clonotype has more than one count but fewer than ten. A library of TCRbeta sequences, prepared with unique molecular identifiers, was generated. MiXCR, run by TCRdb on the PCR reads, gives a single entry per CDR3 protein. The sample lists some 500,000 distinct CDR3 sequences, roughly 18% occurring once. Looked up from germline, CDR1 is MGHRA and CDR2 is YSYEKL. There are 15 residues in the CDR3. V shed 3 bases and J 2 bases; nucleotides not matched to a gene: 5.

The TCR was taken from a human donor who donated a stem cell graft to a child with acute lymphoblastic leukemia. The genes are TRBV4-1 and TRBJ2-7, with 9 positions matching TRBD1. Sequencing used PBMCs from the stem cell graft donor, obtained from the stem cell graft. This CDR3 is CASSHSRTGAYEQYF. The CDR3 region has the DNA TGCGCCAGCAGCCACAGCAGGACAGGGGCCTACGAGCAGTACTTC.